This T cell receptor (beta chain) comes out of a study of OX40 agonist ivuxolimab in advanced cancers. Germline V CDR1 and CDR2: LNHDA, SQIVND (reference sequence). V dropped 10 bases and J dropped 3 bases, with 18 bases sitting between them. The CDR3 loop spans 14 amino acids. Data came from immunoSEQ multiplex PCR; TCRdb stores just in-frame clones and leaves some out. Among 13,000 to 15,000 clones listed, around 93% were seen once. This specimen was CD4+ or CD8+ T cells sorted from blood, taken in a trial of the OX40 agonist ivuxolimab. This TCR was recovered from an adult with an advanced solid tumor such as melanoma, head and neck, liver or kidney cancer. V usage is TRBV19 and J usage is TRBJ1-2; D possibly corresponds to TRBD1 (5 bases). This CDR3 reads CATGEEGWHYGYTF. In nucleotides, the CDR3 is TGTGCCACCGGGGAAGAGGGGTGGCACTATGGCTACACCTTC.